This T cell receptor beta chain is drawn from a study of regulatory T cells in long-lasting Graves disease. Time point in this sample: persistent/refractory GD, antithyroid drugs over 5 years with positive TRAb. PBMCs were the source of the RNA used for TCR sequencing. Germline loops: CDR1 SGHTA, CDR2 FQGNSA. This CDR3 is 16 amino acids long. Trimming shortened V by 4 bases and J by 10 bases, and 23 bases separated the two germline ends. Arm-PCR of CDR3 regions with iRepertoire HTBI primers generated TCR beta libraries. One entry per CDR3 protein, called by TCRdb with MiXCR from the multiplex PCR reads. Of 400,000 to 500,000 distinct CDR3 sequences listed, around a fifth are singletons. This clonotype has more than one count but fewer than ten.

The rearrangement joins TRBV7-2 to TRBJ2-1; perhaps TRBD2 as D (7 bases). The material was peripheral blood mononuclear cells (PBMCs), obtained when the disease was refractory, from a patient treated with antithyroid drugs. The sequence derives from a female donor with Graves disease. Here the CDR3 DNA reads TGTGCCAGCAGCTCCAGGGGATCGCGGGAGAGAGGCGAGCAGTTCTTC. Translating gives CASSSRGSRERGEQFF. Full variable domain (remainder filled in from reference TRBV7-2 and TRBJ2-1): GAGVSQSPSNKVTEKGKDVELRCDPISGHTALYWYRQSLGQGLEFLIYFQGNSAPDKSGLPSDRFSAERTGGSVSTLTIQRTQQEDSAVYLCASSSRGSRERGEQFFGPGTRLTVL.